Described below is a single T cell receptor (beta chain) sequence and its context. The antigen is unknown. These data are taken from a study of cytomegalovirus exposure and HLA in healthy donors. Study at large: When 350 to 500 donors were genotyped, approximately 80% of them were found to fall in the Caucasian-associated ancestry cluster.

The study's findings and limits: Per a prior analysis, the majority of TCR beta V segments were productive roughly 90% or roughly 30% of the time. At a 0.05 false discovery rate, a later analysis found around 17,000 TCR beta sequences to be associated with HLA alleles. Sequencing depth across donors, presence/absence analyses assumed, was roughly uniform.

The PCR employed 60 Vbeta primers together with 13 Jbeta primers. Assay used: immunoSEQ multiplex PCR; TCRdb lists only in-frame clones, some missing. This sample yields approximately 120,000 clones, of which approximately 77% are seen a single time; about 1.7% belongs to the top ten. This clonotype was sampled from a man between 18 and 29 years old in good health and CMV-seronegative. The sequenced sample consisted of PBMCs.

The CDR3 DNA reads as TGCGCCAGCACCGGGACTGGGACAGATACGCAGTATTTT. Translated: CASTGTGTDTQYF. The V call is TRBV5-1, the J call TRBJ2-3, with a weak D call TRBD2 (6 bases). The CDR3 is 13 amino acids. Germline assignment: CDR1 SGHRS and CDR2 YFSETQ. Trimming pared 6 bases from V and 3 bases from J, leaving 11 bases between. Based on the CDR3 plus reference TRBV5-1 and TRBJ2-3, the full variable domain is KAGVTQTPRYLIKTRGQQVTLSCSPISGHRSVSWYQQTPGQGLQFLFEYFSETQRNKGNFPGRFSGRQFSNSRSEMNVSTLELGDSALYLCASTGTGTDTQYFGPGTRLTVL.